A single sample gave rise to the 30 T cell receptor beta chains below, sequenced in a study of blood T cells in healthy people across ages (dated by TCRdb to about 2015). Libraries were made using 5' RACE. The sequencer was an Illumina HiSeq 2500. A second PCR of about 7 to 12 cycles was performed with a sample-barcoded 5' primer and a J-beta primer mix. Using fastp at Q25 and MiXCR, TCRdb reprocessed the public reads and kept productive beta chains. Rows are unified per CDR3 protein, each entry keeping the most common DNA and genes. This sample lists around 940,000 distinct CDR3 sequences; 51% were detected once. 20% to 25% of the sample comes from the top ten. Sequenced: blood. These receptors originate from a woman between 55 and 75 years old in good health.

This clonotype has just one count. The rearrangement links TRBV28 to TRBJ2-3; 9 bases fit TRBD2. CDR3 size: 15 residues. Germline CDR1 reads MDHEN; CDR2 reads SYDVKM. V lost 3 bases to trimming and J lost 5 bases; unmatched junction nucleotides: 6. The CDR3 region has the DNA TGTGCCAGCAGTTTTTATCAACTAGCGGGAGATACGCAGTATTTT. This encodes CASSFYQLAGDTQYF. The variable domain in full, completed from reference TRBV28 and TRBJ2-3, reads DVKVTQSSRYLVKRTGEKVFLECVQDMDHENMFWYRQDPGLGLRLIYFSYDVKMKEKGDIPEGYSVSREKKERFSLILESASTNQTSMYLCASSFYQLAGDTQYFGPGTRLTVL.

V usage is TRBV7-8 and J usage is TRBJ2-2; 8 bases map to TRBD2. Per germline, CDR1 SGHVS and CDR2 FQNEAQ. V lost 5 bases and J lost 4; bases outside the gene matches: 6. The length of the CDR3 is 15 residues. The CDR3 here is CASSDGRVVTGELFF. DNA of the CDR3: TGTGCCAGCAGCGACGGGAGGGTGGTCACCGGGGAGCTGTTTTTT.

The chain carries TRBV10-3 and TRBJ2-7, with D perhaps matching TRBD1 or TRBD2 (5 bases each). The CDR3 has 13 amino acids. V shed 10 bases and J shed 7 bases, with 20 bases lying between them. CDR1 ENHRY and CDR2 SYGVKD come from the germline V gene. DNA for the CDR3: TGTGCCACGTTACTAGGGGTGGGCAATGAGCAGTACTTC. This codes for CATLLGVGNEQYF.

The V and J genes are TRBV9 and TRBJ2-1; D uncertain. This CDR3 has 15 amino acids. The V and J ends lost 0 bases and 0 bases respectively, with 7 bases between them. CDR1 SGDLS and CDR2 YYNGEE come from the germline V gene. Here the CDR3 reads CASSVGRSSYNEQFF. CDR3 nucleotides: TGTGCCAGCAGCGTAGGGCGGAGCTCCTACAATGAGCAGTTCTTC. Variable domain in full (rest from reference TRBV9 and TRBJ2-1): DSGVTQTPKHLITATGQRVTLRCSPRSGDLSVYWYQQSLDQGLQFLIQYYNGEERAKGNILERFSAQQFPDLHSELNLSSLELGDSALYFCASSVGRSSYNEQFFGPGTRLTVL.

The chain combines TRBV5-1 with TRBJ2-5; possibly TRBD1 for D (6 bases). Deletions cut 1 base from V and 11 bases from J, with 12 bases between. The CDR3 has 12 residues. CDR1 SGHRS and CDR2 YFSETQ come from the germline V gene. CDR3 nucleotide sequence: TGCGCCAGCAGCTTGACAGGGTCTGGGCAGTACTTC. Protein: CASSLTGSGQYF.

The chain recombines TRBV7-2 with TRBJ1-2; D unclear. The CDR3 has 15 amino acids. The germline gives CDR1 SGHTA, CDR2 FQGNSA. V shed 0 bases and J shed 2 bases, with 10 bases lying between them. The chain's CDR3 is CASSLAPAVNYGYTF. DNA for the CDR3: TGTGCCAGCAGCTTAGCTCCGGCCGTGAACTATGGCTACACCTTC.

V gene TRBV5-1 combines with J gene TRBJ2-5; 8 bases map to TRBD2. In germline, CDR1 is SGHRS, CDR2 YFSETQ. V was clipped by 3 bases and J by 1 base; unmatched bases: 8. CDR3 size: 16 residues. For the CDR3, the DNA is TGCGCCAGCAGCTCATATCAACTAGCGGCCCAAGAGACCCAGTACTTC. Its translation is CASSSYQLAAQETQYF.

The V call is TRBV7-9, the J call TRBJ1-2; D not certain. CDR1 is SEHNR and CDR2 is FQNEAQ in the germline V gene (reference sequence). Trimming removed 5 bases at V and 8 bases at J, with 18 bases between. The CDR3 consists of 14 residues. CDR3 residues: CASSPAGRAQGYTF. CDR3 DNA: TGTGCCAGCAGCCCAGCGGGGAGGGCCCAAGGCTACACCTTC.

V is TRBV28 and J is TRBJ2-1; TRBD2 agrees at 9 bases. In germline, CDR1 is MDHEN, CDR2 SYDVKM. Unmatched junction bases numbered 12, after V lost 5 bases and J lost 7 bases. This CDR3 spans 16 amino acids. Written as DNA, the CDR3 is TGTGCCAGCAGTCTAGGGGCGCGGGAGGGCCTAAATGAGCAGTTCTTC. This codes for CASSLGAREGLNEQFF.

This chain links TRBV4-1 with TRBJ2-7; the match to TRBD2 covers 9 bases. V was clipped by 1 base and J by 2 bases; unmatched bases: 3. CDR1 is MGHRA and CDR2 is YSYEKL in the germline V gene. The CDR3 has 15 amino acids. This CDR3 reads CASSQVAGVAYEQYF. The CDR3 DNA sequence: TGCGCCAGCAGCCAAGTAGCGGGAGTGGCCTACGAGCAGTACTTC.

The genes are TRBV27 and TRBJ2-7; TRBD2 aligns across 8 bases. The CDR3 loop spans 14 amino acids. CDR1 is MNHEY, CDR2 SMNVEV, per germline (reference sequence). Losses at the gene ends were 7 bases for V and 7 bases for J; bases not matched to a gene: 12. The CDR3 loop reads CASMTGGPYNEQYF. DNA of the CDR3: TGTGCCAGCATGACGGGAGGGCCGTATAATGAGCAGTACTTC.

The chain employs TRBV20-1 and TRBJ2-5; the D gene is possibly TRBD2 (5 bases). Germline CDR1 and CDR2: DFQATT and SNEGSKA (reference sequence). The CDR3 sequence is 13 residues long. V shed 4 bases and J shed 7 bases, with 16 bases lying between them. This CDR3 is CSAIGSAEVTQYF. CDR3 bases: TGCAGTGCTATAGGGAGCGCAGAAGTGACCCAGTACTTC.

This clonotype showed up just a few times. The CDR3 bases are TGTGCCAGCAAAGGCTTCGGGCCCCAGCATTTT. It translates to CASKGFGPQHF. The chain couples TRBV12-3 or TRBV12-4 to TRBJ1-5; D is uncertain. Deletions cut 7 bases from V and 9 bases from J, with 10 bases between. The CDR3 runs to 11 residues.

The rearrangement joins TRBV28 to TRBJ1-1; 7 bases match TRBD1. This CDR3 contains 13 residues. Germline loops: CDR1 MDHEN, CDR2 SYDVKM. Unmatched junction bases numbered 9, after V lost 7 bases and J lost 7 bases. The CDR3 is CASTKGAGREAFF. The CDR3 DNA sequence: TGTGCCAGCACTAAGGGGGCAGGCCGTGAAGCTTTCTTT.

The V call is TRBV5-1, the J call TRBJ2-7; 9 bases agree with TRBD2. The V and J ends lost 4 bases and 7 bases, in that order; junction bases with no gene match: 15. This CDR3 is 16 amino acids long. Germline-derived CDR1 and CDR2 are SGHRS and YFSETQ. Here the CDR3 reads CASSPGGLAGFGEQYF. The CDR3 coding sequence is TGCGCCAGCAGCCCTGGAGGGCTAGCGGGGTTTGGTGAGCAGTACTTC.

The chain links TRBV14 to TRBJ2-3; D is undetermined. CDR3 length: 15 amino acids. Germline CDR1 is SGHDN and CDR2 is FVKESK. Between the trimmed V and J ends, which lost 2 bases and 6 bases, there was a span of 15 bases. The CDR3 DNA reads TGTGCCAGCAGCCAATTCAGTGTTTCATCCGATACGCAGTATTTT. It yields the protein CASSQFSVSSDTQYF.

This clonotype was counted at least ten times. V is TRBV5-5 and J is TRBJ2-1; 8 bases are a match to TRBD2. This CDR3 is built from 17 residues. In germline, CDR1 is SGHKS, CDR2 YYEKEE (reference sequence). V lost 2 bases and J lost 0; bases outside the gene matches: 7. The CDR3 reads CASSFSSGPSSYNEQFF. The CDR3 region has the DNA TGTGCCAGCAGCTTCTCTAGCGGGCCTTCCTCCTACAATGAGCAGTTCTTC. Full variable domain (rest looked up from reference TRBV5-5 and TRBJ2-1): DAGVTQSPTHLIKTRGQQVTLRCSPISGHKSVSWYQQVLGQGPQFIFQYYEKEERGRGNFPDRFSARQFPNYSSELNVNALLLGDSALYLCASSFSSGPSSYNEQFFGPGTRLTVL.

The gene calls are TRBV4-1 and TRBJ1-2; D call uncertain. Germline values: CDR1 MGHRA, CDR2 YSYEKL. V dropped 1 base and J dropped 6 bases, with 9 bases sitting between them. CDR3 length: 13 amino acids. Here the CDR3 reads CASSQAQSDGYTF. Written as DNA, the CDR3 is TGCGCCAGCAGCCAAGCGCAGAGTGATGGCTACACCTTC.

The chain's CDR3 is CASSLTYRYYEQYF. CDR3 bases: TGTGCCAGCAGTTTAACCTACAGATACTACGAGCAGTACTTC. The chain couples TRBV27 to TRBJ2-7; D gene unclear. CDR1 MNHEY and CDR2 SMNVEV come from the germline V gene (reference sequence). Between the trimmed V and J ends, which lost 2 bases and 3 bases, there was a span of 11 bases. The CDR3 length is 14 residues.

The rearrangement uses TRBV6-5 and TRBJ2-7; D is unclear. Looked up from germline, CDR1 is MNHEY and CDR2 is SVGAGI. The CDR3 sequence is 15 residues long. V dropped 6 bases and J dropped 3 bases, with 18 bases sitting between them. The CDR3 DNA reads TGTGCCAGCAGCCTACTCGGGCCCAGCCTCTACGAGCAGTACTTC. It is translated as CASSLLGPSLYEQYF.

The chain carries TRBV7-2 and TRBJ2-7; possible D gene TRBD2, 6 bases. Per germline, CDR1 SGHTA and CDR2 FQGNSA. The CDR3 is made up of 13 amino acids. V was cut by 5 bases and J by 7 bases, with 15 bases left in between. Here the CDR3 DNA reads TGTGCCAGCAGCCCTCCGGGGGTAATGGAGCAGTACTTC. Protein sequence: CASSPPGVMEQYF.

For the CDR3, the DNA is TGTGCCAGCAGCGTAGGTAGGAGCGACGAGCAGTACTTC. Residues: CASSVGRSDEQYF. The chain has TRBV9 and TRBJ2-7; D ambiguous. Trimming removed 0 bases at V and 5 bases at J, with 9 bases between. This CDR3 has 13 residues. Germline CDR1 is SGDLS and CDR2 is YYNGEE.

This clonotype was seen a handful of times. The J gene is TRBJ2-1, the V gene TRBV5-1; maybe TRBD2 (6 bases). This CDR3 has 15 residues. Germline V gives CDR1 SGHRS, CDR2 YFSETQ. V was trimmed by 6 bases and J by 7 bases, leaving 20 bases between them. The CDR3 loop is CASKGYLSGPNEQFF. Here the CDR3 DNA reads TGCGCCAGCAAAGGTTATCTTAGCGGCCCGAATGAGCAGTTCTTC.

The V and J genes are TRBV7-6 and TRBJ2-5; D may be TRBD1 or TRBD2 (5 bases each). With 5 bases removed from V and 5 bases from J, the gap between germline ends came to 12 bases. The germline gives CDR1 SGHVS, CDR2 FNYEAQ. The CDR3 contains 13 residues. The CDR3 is CASSLNRRETQYF. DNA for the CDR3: TGTGCCAGCAGCCTAAACAGGAGGGAGACCCAGTACTTC.

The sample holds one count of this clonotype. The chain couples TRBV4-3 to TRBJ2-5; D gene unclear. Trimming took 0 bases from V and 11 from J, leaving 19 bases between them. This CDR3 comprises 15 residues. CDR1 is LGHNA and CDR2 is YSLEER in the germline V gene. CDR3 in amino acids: CASSQEPQASNEQYF. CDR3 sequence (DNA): TGCGCCAGCAGCCAAGAACCCCAGGCCTCCAATGAGCAGTACTTC.

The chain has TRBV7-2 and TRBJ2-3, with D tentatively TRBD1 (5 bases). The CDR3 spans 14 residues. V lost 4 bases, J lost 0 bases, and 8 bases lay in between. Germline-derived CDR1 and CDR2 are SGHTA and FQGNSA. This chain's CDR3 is CASSWAGSTDTQYF. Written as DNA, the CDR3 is TGTGCCAGCAGCTGGGCAGGGAGCACAGATACGCAGTATTTT.

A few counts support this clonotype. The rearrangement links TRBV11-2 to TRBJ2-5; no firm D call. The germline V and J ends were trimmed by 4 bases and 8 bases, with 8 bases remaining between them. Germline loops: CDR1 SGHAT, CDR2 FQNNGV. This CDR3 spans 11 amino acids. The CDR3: CASSSSATQYF. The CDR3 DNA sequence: TGTGCCAGCAGCTCCTCCGCCACCCAGTACTTC.

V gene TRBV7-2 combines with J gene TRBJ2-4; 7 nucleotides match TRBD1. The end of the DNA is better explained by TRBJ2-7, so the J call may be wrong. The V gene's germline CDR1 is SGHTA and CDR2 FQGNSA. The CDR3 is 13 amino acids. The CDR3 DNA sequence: TGTGCCAGCAGCGAATCCAGGGGGAGCGAGCAGTACTTC. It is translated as CASSESRGSEQYF.

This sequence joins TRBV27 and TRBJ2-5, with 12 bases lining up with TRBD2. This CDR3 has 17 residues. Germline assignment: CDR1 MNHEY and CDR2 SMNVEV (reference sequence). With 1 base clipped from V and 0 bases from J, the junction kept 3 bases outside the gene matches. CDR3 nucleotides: TGTGCCAGCAGTTTATTGAGGACTAGCGGGAACCAAGAGACCCAGTACTTC. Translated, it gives CASSLLRTSGNQETQYF.

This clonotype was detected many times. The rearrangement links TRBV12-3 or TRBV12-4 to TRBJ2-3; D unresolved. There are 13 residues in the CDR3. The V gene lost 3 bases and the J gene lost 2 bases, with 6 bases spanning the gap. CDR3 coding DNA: TGTGCCAGCAGTTTTCTATCCACAGATACGCAGTATTTT. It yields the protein CASSFLSTDTQYF.